Sequencing of this T cell receptor beta chain was carried out in a study of T cells in Graves' hyperthyroidism and ophthalmopathy. In germline, CDR1 is MNHEY, CDR2 SMNVEV (reference sequence). The CDR3 spans 15 residues. V lost 1 base, J lost 0 bases, and 9 bases lay in between. This clonotype was observed at least ten times. The antigen remains undetermined. Amplified TCR beta CDR3 regions came from RNA transcripts. The TCR CDR3 was amplified in a first-round RT-PCR using the HTBI primer set. TCRdb passed the multiplex PCR reads through MiXCR, listing each CDR3 protein once. In the table there are about 420,000 distinct CDR3 sequences, approximately 15% of which are singletons. The study's findings and limits: The model made its ophthalmopathy prediction, and onset followed a median 6.5 months later. The blood repertoire included most of the expanded thyroid clonotypes above 0.001.

The study defined stable Graves' hyperthyroidism as no ophthalmopathy progression within 18 months. Using 10 ml of fresh peripheral blood, PBMCs were prepared. The chain uses TRBV27 and TRBJ1-2; weak D call: TRBD1 (6 bases). This sequence was found in a woman aged 18-29 years with Graves' hyperthyroidism. The sequencing sample was made of blood. In nucleotides, the CDR3 is TGTGCCAGCAGTTTATACAGGGCCTCTAACTATGGCTACACCTTC. As protein: CASSLYRASNYGYTF.